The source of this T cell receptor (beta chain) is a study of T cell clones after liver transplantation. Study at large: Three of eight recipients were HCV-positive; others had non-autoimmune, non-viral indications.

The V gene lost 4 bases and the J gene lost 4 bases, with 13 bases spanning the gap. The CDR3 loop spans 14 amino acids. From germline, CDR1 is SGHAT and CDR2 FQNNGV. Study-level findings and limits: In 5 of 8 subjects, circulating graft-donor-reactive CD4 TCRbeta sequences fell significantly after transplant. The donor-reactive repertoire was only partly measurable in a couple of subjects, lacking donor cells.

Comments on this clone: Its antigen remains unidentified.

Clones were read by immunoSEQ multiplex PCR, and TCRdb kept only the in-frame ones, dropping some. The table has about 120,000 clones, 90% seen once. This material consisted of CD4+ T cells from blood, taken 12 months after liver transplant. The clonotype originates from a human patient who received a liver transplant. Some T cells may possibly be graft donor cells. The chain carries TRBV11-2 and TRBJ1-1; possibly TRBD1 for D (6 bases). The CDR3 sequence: CASSSPGGRTEAFF. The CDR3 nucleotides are TGTGCCAGCAGCTCGCCCGGGGGGCGCACTGAAGCTTTCTTT.